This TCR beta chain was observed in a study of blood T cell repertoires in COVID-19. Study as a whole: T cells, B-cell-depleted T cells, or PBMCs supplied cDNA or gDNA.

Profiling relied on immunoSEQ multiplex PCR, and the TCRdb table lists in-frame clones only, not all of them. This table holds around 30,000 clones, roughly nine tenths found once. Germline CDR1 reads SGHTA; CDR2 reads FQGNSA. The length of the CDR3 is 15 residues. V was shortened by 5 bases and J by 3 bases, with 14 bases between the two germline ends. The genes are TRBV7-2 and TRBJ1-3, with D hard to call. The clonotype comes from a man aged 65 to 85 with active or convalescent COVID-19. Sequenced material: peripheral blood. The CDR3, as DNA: TGTGCCAGCAGCCCCGATTCCAGTTTTGGAAACACCATATATTTT. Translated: CASSPDSSFGNTIYF. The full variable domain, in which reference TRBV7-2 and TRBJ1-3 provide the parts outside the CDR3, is GAGVSQSPSNKVTEKGKDVELRCDPISGHTALYWYRQSLGQGLEFLIYFQGNSAPDKSGLPSDRFSAERTGGSVSTLTIQRTQQEDSAVYLCASSPDSSFGNTIYFGEGSWLTVV.